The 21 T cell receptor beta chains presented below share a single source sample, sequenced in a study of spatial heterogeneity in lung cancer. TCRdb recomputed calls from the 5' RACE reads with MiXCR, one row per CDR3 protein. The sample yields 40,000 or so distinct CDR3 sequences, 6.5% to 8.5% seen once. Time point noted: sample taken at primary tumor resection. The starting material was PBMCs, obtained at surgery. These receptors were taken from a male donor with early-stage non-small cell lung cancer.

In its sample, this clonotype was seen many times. The CDR3 is CASSSGTSMLHEQFF. Written as DNA, the CDR3 is TGTGCCAGCAGTTCCGGGACTAGCATGCTCCATGAGCAGTTCTTC. The genes are TRBV12-3 or TRBV12-4 and TRBJ2-1, with 9 bases that match TRBD2. V was pared by 4 bases and J by 8 bases, with 9 bases of the junction left unmatched. The CDR3 contains 15 residues.

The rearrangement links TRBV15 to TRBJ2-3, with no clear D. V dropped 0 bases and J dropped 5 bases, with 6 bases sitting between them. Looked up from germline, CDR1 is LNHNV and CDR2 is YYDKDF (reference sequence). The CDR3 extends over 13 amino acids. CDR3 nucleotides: TGTGCCACCAGCAGAGATCGTCTAGATACGCAGTATTTT. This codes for CATSRDRLDTQYF.

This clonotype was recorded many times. CDR3 amino acids: CASSYFLAGGATDTQYF. CDR3 DNA: TGTGCCAGCAGTTACTTTCTAGCGGGGGGGGCAACAGATACGCAGTATTTT. The chain recombines TRBV6-5 with TRBJ2-3, with 12 bases matching TRBD2. The CDR3 contains 17 residues. Losses at the gene ends were 1 base for V and 3 bases for J; bases not matched to a gene: 5. CDR1 MNHEY and CDR2 SVGAGI come from the germline V gene.

The CDR3 DNA sequence: TGTGCCAGCAGCCAAGGGGTTGGGGACAGATATGGCTACACCTTC. It translates to CASSQGVGDRYGYTF. V usage is TRBV3-1 and J usage is TRBJ1-2, with 7 bases identical to TRBD1. Germline V gene lookup returns CDR1 LGHDT and CDR2 YNNKEL (reference sequence). The J segment lost 5 bases and the V segment lost 1 base, leaving 7 bases of the junction unmatched. The length of the CDR3 is 15 residues.

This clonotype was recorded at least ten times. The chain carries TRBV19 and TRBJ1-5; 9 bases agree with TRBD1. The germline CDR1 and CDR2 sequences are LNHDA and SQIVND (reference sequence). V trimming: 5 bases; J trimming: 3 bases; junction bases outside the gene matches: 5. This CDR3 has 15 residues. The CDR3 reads CASSEDRGVNQPQHF. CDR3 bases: TGTGCCAGTAGTGAGGACAGGGGCGTCAATCAGCCCCAGCATTTT.

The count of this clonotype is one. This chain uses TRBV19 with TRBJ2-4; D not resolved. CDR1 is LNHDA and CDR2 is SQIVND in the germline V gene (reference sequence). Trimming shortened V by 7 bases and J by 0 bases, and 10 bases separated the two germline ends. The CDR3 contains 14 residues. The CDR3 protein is CASISNGAKNIQYF. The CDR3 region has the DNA TGTGCCAGTATTTCAAATGGAGCCAAAAACATTCAGTACTTC.

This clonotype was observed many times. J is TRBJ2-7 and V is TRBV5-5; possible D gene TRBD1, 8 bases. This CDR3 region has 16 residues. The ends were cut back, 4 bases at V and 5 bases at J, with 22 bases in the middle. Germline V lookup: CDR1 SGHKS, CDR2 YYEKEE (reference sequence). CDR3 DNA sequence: TGTGCCAGCAGCGGCGGACAGGGAGGACTAGTTGACGAGCAGTACGTC. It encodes CASSGGQGGLVDEQYV.

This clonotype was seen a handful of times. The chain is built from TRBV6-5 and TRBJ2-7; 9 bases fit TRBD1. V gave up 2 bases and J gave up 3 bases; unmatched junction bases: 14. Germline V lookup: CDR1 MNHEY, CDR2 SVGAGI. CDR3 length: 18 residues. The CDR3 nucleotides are TGTGCCAGCAGTTACCGGGGACAGGGTAGTTCTATCAGCTACGAGCAGTACTTC. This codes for CASSYRGQGSSISYEQYF.

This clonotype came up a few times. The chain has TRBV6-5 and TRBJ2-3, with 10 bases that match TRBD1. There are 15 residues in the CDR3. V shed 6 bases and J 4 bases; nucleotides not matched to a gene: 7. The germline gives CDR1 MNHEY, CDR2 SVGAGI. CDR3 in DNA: TGTGCCAGCAGGCCCGGACAGGGGGGCGCAGATACGCAGTATTTT. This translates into CASRPGQGGADTQYF.

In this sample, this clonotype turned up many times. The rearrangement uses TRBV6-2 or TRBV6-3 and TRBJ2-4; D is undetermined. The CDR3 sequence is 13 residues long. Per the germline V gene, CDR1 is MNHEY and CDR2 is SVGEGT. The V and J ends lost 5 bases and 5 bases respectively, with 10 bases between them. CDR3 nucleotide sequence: TGTGCCAGCAGTGACCCCGGGCAAAACATTCAGTACTTC. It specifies CASSDPGQNIQYF.

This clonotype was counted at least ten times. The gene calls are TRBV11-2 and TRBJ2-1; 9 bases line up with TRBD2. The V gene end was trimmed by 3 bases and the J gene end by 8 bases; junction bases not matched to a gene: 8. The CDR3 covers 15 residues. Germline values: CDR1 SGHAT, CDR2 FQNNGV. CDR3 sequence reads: CASSLQRGASDEQFF. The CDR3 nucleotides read TGTGCCAGCAGCTTGCAGCGGGGGGCGTCCGATGAGCAGTTCTTC.

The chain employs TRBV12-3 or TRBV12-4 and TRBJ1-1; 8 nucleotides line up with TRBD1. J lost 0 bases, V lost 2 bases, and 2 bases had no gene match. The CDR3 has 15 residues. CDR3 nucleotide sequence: TGTGCCAGCAGTTTACAACAGGGGGTGAACACTGAAGCTTTCTTT. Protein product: CASSLQQGVNTEAFF.

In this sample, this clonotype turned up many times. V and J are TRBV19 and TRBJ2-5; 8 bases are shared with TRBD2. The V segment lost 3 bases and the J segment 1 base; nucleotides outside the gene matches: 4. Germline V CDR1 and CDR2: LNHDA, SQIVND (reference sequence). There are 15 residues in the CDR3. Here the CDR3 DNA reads TGTGCCAGTAGTATGACGGGGGGGCCCCAAGAGACCCAGTACTTC. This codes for CASSMTGGPQETQYF. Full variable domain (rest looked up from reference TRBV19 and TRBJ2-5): DGGITQSPKYLFRKEGQNVTLSCEQNLNHDAMYWYRQDPGQGLRLIYYSQIVNDFQKGDIAEGYSVSREKKESFPLTVTSAQKNPTAFYLCASSMTGGPQETQYFGPGTRLLVL.

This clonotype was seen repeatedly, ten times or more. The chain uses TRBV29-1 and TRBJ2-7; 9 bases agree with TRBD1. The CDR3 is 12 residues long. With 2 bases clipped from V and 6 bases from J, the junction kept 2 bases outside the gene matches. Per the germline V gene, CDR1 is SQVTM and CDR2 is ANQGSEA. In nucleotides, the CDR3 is TGCAGCGTTGAAACAGGGGGCTCCGAGCAGTACGTC. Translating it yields CSVETGGSEQYV.

The CDR3 reads CAWTPYSNTEAFF. DNA for the CDR3: TGTGCCTGGACCCCCTACAGTAACACTGAAGCTTTCTTT. The V and J genes are TRBV30 and TRBJ1-1; D remains ambiguous. Deletions cut 4 bases from V and 2 bases from J, with 11 bases between. Germline CDR1 GTSNPN, CDR2 SVGIG (reference sequence). The CDR3 totals 13 residues. Variable domain in full (rest from reference TRBV30 and TRBJ1-1): SQTIHQWPATLVQPVGSPLSLECTVEGTSNPNLYWYRQAAGRGLQLLFYSVGIGQISSEVPQNLSASRPQDRQFILSSKKLLLSDSGFYLCAWTPYSNTEAFFGQGTRLTVV.

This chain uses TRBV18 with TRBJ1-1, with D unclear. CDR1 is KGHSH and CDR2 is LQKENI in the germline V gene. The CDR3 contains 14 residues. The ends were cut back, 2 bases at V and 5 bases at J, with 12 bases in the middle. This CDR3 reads CASSPSTSRTEAFF. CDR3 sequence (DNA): TGTGCCAGCTCACCAAGTACTAGTAGGACTGAAGCTTTCTTT.

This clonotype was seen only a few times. CDR3 loop: CSASDPQQGRKLFF. The CDR3 bases are TGCAGTGCTAGCGACCCCCAACAGGGACGAAAACTGTTTTTT. V gene TRBV20-1 combines with J gene TRBJ1-4; D is perhaps TRBD1 (6 bases). Germline V lookup: CDR1 DFQATT, CDR2 SNEGSKA (reference sequence). The length of the CDR3 is 14 residues. V was trimmed by 3 bases and J by 10 bases, leaving 18 bases between them.

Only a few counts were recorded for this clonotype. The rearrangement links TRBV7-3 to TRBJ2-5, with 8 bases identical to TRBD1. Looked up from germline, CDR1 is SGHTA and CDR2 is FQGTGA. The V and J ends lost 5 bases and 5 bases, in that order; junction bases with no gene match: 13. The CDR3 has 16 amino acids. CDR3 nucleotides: TGTGCCAGCAGCGAGACCTCAGGGGGCGGAGGGGAGACCCAGTACTTC. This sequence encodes CASSETSGGGGETQYF.

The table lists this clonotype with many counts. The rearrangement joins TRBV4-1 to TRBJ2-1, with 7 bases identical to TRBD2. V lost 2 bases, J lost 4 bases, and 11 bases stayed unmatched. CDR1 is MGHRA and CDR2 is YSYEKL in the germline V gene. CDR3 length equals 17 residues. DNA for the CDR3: TGCGCCAGCAGCCAATCCCCGGGAGGCTATTATTACAATGAGCAGTTCTTC. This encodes CASSQSPGGYYYNEQFF.

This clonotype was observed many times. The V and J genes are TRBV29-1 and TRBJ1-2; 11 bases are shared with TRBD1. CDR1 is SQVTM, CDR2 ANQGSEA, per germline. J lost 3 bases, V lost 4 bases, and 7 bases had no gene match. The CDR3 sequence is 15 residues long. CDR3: CSVADRGQRDYGYTF. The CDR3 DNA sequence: TGCAGCGTTGCGGACAGGGGGCAACGTGACTATGGCTACACCTTC.

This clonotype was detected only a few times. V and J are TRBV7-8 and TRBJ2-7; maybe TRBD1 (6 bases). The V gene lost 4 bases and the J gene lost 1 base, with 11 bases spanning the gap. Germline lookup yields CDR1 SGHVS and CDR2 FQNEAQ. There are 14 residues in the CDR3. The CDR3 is CASSSYRVSYEQYV. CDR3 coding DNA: TGTGCCAGCAGCTCATACAGGGTTTCCTACGAGCAGTACGTC.